This TCR beta chain originates from a study of cytomegalovirus exposure and HLA in healthy donors. PCR used 60 Vbeta primers and 13 Jbeta primers. Produced via immunoSEQ multiplex PCR; TCRdb's table is partial and in-frame only. The repertoire holds fewer than 90,000 clones, with around 74% as singletons. The CDR3 consists of 13 residues. Germline loops: CDR1 SGHNT, CDR2 YYREEE (reference sequence). Trimming shortened V by 0 bases and J by 3 bases, and 6 bases separated the two germline ends. The TCR originated in a man aged 25 to 40 in good health and CMV-seropositive. The sequenced sample consisted of PBMCs. The V and J genes are TRBV5-4 and TRBJ1-2; D is uncertain. CDR3 DNA sequence: TGTGCCAGCAGCTTGGCCGGGGACTATGGCTACACCTTC. Its translation: CASSLAGDYGYTF.